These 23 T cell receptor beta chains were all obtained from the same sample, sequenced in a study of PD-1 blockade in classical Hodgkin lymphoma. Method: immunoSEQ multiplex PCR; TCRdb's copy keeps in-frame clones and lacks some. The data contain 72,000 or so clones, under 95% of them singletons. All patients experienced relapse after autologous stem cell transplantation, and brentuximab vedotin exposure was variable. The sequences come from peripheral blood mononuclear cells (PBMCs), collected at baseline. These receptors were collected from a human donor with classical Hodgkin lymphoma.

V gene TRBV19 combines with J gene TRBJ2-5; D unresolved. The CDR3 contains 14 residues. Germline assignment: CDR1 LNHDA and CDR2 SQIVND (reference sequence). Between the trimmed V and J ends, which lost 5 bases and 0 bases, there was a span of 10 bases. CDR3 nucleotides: TGTGCCAGTAGTCCATACAGTTACCAAGAGACCCAGTACTTC. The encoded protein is CASSPYSYQETQYF.

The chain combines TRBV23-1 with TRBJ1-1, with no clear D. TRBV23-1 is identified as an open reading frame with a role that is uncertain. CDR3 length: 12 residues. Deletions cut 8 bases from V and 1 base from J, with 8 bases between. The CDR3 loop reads CASLFGNTEAFF. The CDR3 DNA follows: TGCGCCAGCCTCTTTGGGAACACTGAAGCTTTCTTT.

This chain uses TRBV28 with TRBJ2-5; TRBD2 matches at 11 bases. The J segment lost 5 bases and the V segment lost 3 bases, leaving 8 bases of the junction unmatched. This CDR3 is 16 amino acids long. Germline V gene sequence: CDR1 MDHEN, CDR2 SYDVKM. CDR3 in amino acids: CASSFSLAGVEETQYF. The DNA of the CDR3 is TGTGCCAGCAGTTTTTCACTAGCGGGAGTTGAGGAGACCCAGTACTTC.

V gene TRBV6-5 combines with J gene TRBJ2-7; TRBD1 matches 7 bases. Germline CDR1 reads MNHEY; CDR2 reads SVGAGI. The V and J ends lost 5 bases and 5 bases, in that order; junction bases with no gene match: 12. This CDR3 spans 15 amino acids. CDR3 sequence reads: CASSSEKGALHEQYF. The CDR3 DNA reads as TGTGCCAGCAGTAGCGAGAAGGGGGCTCTACACGAGCAGTACTTC.

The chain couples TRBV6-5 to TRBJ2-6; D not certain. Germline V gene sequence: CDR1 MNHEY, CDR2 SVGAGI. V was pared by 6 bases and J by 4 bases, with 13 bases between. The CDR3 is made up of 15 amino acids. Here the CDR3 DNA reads TGTGCCAGCAGGGCCCTCCGGACGGGGGCCAACGTCCTGACTTTC. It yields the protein CASRALRTGANVLTF.

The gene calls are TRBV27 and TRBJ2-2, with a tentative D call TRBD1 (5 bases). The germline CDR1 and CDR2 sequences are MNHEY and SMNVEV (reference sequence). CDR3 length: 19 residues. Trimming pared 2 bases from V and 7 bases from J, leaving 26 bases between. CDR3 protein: CASSLPSPGSNFPIGELFF. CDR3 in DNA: TGTGCCAGCAGTTTACCATCGCCAGGGTCCAATTTCCCCATCGGGGAGCTGTTTTTT.

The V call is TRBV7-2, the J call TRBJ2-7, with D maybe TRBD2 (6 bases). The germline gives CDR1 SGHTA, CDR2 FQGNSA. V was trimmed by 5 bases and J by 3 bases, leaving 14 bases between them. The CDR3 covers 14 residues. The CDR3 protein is CASSPGTGYYEQYF. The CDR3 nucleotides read TGTGCCAGCAGCCCCGGGACTGGGTACTACGAGCAGTACTTC. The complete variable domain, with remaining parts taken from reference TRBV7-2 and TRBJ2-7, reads GAGVSQSPSNKVTEKGKDVELRCDPISGHTALYWYRQSLGQGLEFLIYFQGNSAPDKSGLPSDRFSAERTGGSVSTLTIQRTQQEDSAVYLCASSPGTGYYEQYFGPGTRLTVT.

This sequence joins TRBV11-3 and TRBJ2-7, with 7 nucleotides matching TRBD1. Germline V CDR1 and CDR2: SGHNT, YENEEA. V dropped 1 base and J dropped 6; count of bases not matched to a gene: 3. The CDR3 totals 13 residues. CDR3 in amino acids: CASSLVAGGEQYF. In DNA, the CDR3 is TGTGCCAGCAGCTTAGTCGCAGGGGGCGAGCAGTACTTC.

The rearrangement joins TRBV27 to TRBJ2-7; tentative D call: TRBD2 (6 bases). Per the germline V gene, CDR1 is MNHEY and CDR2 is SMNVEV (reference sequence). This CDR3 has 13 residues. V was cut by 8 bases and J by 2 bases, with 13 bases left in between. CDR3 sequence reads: CASEARGTYEQYF. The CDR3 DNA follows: TGTGCCAGCGAGGCTCGCGGGACCTACGAGCAGTACTTC.

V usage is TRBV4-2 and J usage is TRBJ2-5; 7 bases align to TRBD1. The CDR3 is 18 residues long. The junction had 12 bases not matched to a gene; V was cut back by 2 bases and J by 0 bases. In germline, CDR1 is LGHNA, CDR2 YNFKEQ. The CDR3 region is CASSQTTGADQNQETQYF. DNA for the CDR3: TGTGCCAGCAGCCAAACAACAGGGGCCGACCAAAACCAAGAGACCCAGTACTTC.

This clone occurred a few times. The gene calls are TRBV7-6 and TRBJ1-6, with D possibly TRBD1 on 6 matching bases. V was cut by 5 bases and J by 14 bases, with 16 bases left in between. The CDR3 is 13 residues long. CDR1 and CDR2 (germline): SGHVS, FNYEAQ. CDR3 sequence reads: CASSPGDNPTLHF. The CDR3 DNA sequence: TGTGCCAGCAGCCCCGGGGACAATCCCACCCTCCACTTT.

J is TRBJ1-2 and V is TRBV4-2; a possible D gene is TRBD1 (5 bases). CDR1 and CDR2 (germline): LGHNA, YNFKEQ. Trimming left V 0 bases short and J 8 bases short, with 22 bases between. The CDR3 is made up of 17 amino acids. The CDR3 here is CASSQDAPSAGKRGYTF. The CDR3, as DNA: TGTGCCAGCAGCCAAGATGCCCCTTCAGCAGGGAAGAGAGGCTACACCTTC.

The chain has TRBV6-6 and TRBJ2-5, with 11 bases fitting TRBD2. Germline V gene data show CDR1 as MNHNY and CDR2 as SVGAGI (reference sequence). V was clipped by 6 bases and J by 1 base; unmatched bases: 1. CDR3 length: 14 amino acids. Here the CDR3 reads CASRGLAAQETQYF. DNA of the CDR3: TGTGCCAGCAGGGGACTAGCGGCCCAAGAGACCCAGTACTTC.

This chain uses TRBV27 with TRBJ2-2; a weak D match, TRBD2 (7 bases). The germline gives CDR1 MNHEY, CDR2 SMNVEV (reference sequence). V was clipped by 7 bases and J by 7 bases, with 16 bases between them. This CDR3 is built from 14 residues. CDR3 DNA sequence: TGTGCCAGCAAAATCGGGGGGCAGGGCGGGGAGCTGTTTTTT. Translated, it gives CASKIGGQGGELFF.

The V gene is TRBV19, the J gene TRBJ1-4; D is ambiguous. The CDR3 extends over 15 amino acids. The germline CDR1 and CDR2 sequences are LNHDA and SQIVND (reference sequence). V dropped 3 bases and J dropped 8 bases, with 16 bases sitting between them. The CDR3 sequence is CASSIQVQRREKLFF. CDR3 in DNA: TGTGCCAGTAGTATCCAGGTGCAACGGAGGGAAAAACTGTTTTTT.

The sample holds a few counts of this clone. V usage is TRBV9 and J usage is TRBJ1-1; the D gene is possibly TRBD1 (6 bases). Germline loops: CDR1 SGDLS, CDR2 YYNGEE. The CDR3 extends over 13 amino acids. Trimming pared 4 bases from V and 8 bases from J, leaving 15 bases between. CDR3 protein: CASSPGQTPEAFF. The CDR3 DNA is TGTGCCAGCAGCCCAGGACAGACTCCGGAAGCTTTCTTT.

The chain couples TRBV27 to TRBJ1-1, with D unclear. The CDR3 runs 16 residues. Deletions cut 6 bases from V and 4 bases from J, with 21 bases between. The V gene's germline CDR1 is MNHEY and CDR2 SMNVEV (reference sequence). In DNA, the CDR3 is TGTGCCAGCAGCCAAGGCACCCCCGGGGAGGGCACTGAAGCTTTCTTT. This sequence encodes CASSQGTPGEGTEAFF.

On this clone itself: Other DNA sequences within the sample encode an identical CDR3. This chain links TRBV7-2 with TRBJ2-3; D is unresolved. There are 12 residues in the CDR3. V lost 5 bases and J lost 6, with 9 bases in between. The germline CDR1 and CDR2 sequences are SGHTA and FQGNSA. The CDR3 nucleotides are TGTGCCAGCAGCCCATTGGGCGATACGCAGTATTTT. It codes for CASSPLGDTQYF.

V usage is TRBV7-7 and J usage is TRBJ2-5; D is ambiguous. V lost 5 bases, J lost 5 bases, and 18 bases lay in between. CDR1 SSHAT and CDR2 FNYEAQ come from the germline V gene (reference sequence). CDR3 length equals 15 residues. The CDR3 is CASSPLESFGETQYF. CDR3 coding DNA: TGTGCCAGCAGCCCCCTCGAATCATTCGGGGAGACCCAGTACTTC.

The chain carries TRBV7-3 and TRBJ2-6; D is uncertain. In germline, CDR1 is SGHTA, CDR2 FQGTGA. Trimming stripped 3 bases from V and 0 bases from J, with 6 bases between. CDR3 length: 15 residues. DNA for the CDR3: TGTGCCAGCAGCTTTGACCACTCTGGGGCCAACGTCCTGACTTTC. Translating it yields CASSFDHSGANVLTF.

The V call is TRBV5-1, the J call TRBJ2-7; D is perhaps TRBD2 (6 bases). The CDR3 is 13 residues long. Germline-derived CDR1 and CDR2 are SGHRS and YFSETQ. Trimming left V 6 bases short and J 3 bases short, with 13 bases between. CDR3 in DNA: TGCGCCAGCACTACCCTCGGGGGCTACGAGCAGTACTTC. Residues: CASTTLGGYEQYF.

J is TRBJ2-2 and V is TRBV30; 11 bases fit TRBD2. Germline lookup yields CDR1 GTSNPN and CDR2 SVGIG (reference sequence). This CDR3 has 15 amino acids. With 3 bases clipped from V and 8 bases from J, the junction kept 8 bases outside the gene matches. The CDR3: CAWRPRLAGLGELFF. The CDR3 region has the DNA TGTGCCTGGAGACCGCGACTAGCGGGGTTGGGGGAGCTGTTTTTT.

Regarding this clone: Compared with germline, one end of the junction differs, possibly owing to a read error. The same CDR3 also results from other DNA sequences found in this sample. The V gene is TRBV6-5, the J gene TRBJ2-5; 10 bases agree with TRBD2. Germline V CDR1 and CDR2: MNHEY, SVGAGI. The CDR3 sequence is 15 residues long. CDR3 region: CASSYSSGGQETQYF. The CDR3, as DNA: TGTGCCAGTAGTTATTCTAGCGGGGGACAAGAGACCCAGTACTTC.